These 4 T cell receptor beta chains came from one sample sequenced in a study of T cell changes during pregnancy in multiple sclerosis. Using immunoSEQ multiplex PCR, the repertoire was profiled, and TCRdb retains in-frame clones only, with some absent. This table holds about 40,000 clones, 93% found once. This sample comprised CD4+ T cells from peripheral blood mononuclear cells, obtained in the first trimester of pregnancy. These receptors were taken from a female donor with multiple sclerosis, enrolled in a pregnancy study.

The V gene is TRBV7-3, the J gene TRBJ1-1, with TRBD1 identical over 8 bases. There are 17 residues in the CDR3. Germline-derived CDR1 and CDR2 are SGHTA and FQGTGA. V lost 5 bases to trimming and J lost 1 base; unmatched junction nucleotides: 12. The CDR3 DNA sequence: TGTGCCAGCAGCCCCTTTCAGGCGGACAGGGCGAACACTGAAGCTTTCTTT. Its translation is CASSPFQADRANTEAFF.

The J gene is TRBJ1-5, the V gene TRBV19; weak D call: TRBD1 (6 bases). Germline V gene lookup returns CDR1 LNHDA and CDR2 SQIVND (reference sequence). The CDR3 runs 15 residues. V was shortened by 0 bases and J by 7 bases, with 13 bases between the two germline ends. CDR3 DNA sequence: TGTGCCAGTAGTATAGATCCACAGGGTGGCCAGCCCCAGCATTTT. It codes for CASSIDPQGGQPQHF.

The chain's CDR3 is CASSLGGNTEAFF. The DNA for the CDR3 is TGCGCCAGCAGCTTGGGAGGGAACACTGAAGCTTTCTTT. The chain recombines TRBV5-1 with TRBJ1-1; D ambiguous. The CDR3 has 13 residues. V dropped 0 bases and J dropped 1 base, with 4 bases sitting between them. Germline V gene lookup returns CDR1 SGHRS and CDR2 YFSETQ.

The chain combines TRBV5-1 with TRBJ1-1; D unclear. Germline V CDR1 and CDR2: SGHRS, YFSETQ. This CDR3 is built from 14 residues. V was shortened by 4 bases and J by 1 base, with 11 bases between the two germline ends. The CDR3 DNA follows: TGCGCCAGCAGCCTCCTCAGTACGAACACTGAAGCTTTCTTT. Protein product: CASSLLSTNTEAFF.